Presented here are 14 T cell receptor beta chains from one specimen sequenced in a study of T cell responses to AZD1222 COVID-19 vaccine. Clones were read by immunoSEQ multiplex PCR, and TCRdb kept only the in-frame ones, dropping some. The table has about 100,000 clones, roughly 86% seen once; the top ten hold around 3.3%. The starting material was peripheral blood, obtained 28 days after the second dose of the MenACWY control vaccine. The source of these receptors is an adult who received the MenACWY meningococcal vaccine as a control.

V gene TRBV27 combines with J gene TRBJ2-7; no definite D call. Germline CDR1 and CDR2: MNHEY and SMNVEV (reference sequence). Trimming removed 4 bases from V and 0 bases from J, with 4 bases in between. The CDR3 contains 12 residues. CDR3 amino acids: CASSSTSYEQYF. Written as DNA, the CDR3 is TGTGCCAGCAGTTCCACCTCCTACGAGCAGTACTTC.

This chain connects TRBV24-1 to TRBJ2-5; 10 nucleotides align to TRBD2. Losses at the gene ends were 6 bases for V and 7 bases for J; bases not matched to a gene: 13. CDR3 length: 16 amino acids. CDR1 KGHDR and CDR2 SFDVKD come from the germline V gene. DNA for the CDR3: TGTGCCACCAGTCCGGCCACTAGCGGGGCGCTGGGGACCCAGTACTTC. It translates to CATSPATSGALGTQYF.

The chain joins TRBV7-3 to TRBJ2-3, with TRBD2 identical over 11 bases. The J segment lost 6 bases and the V segment lost 0 bases, leaving 8 bases of the junction unmatched. Germline CDR1 is SGHTA and CDR2 is FQGTGA. The CDR3 spans 17 residues. CDR3: CASSLTATSGVGDTQYF. In DNA form, the CDR3 reads TGTGCCAGCAGCTTAACTGCGACTAGCGGGGTTGGGGATACGCAGTATTTT.

This clone was seen only once. In DNA, the CDR3 is TGTGCCAGCAGTGAGGGGACAGAAGCATATCAGCCCCAGCATTTT. As protein: CASSEGTEAYQPQHF. The V and J genes are TRBV2 and TRBJ1-5, with 7 bases identical to TRBD1. This CDR3 comprises 15 residues. Germline V lookup: CDR1 SNHLY, CDR2 FYNNEI. V was pared by 3 bases and J by 5 bases, with 7 bases of the junction left unmatched.

The chain recombines TRBV4-1 with TRBJ2-3; TRBD2 agrees at 8 bases. The length of the CDR3 is 17 residues. The V segment lost 2 bases and the J segment 2 bases; nucleotides outside the gene matches: 9. Germline-derived CDR1 and CDR2 are MGHRA and YSYEKL. The CDR3 DNA reads as TGCGCCAGCAGCCAAACCAGGACTAGCAGCTACACAGATACGCAGTATTTT. It codes for CASSQTRTSSYTDTQYF.

The chain employs TRBV3-1 (or the pseudogene TRBV3-2) and TRBJ2-7; 10 positions match TRBD2. The CDR3 contains 14 residues. V lost 5 bases and J lost 4; bases outside the gene matches: 5. Germline V gene sequence: CDR1 LGHDT, CDR2 YNNKEL (reference sequence). The DNA of the CDR3 is TGTGCCAGCAGCTCCCGGACTAGCGGTTACGAGCAGTACTTC. This sequence encodes CASSSRTSGYEQYF.

This clone appeared a single time. The V and J genes are TRBV11-2 and TRBJ2-1; D gene uncertain. The CDR3 is 13 residues long. The germline gives CDR1 SGHAT, CDR2 FQNNGV. V was cut by 6 bases and J by 0 bases, with 6 bases left in between. The CDR3 bases are TGTGCCAGCAGAAACCCCTCCTACAATGAGCAGTTCTTC. It is translated as CASRNPSYNEQFF.

The genes are TRBV27 and TRBJ2-7; 9 bases align to TRBD2. The trim removed 5 bases at V and 1 base at J, leaving 6 bases unmatched. This CDR3 comprises 15 residues. The germline V gene has CDR1 MNHEY and CDR2 SMNVEV (reference sequence). The CDR3 DNA reads TGTGCCAGCAGTCTTTGGACTAGCGAGTCCTACGAGCAGTACTTC. It encodes CASSLWTSESYEQYF.

V is TRBV28 and J is TRBJ1-2; D uncertain. The ends were cut back, 7 bases at V and 3 bases at J, with 9 bases in the middle. The CDR3 runs 12 residues. Germline CDR1 is MDHEN and CDR2 is SYDVKM. For the CDR3, the DNA is TGTGCCAGCACCATGAGTGACTATGGCTACACCTTC. Translation gives CASTMSDYGYTF.

The chain is built from TRBV7-6 and TRBJ1-2, with D maybe TRBD1 (6 bases). Looked up from germline, CDR1 is SGHVS and CDR2 is FNYEAQ. The V and J ends lost 2 bases and 2 bases respectively, with 9 bases between them. This CDR3 spans 14 amino acids. DNA of the CDR3: TGTGCCAGCAGCTTAAGGCAGGGGAACTATGGCTACACCTTC. Its translation is CASSLRQGNYGYTF.

The gene calls are TRBV11-3 and TRBJ2-3; 7 bases agree with TRBD2. J gave up 5 bases and V 9 bases, and 8 bases lay outside the gene matches. The CDR3 has 13 residues. The V gene's germline CDR1 is SGHNT and CDR2 YENEEA. Here the CDR3 reads CASGTGGVDTQYF. CDR3 coding DNA: TGTGCCAGTGGTACGGGGGGAGTAGATACGCAGTATTTT.

This clone was found a few times. The rearrangement links TRBV10-3 to TRBJ2-7; 8 bases are shared with TRBD1. The CDR3 is 13 residues long. J was trimmed by 6 bases and V by 6 bases; bases with no gene match: 7. Germline V gives CDR1 ENHRY, CDR2 SYGVKD. The CDR3 loop reads CAISGQGNTEQYF. Here the CDR3 DNA reads TGTGCCATCAGCGGACAGGGTAATACCGAGCAGTACTTC.

This chain joins TRBV27 and TRBJ1-5; 9 bases line up with TRBD1. Germline CDR1 MNHEY, CDR2 SMNVEV (reference sequence). After removal of 6 bases from V and 3 bases from J, the junction contained 12 bases not matched to a gene. The CDR3 consists of 17 residues. The CDR3 here is CASSESRDRVYNQPQHF. CDR3 nucleotide sequence: TGTGCCAGCAGCGAGTCCCGGGACAGGGTCTACAATCAGCCCCAGCATTTT.

The CDR3 loop reads CASSIGQATNEKLFF. The CDR3 nucleotides read TGTGCCAGTAGTATCGGACAAGCAACTAATGAAAAACTGTTTTTT. This sequence joins TRBV19 and TRBJ1-4, with D perhaps TRBD1 (5 bases). With 3 bases removed from V and 0 bases from J, the gap between germline ends came to 8 bases. The CDR3 totals 15 residues. The V gene's germline CDR1 is LNHDA and CDR2 SQIVND (reference sequence).